Shown below are 15 T cell receptor beta chains from a single sample sequenced in a study of early T cells in non-severe SARS-CoV-2 infection. TCRdb redid the calling of the 5' RACE reads with MiXCR, one entry per CDR3 protein. Among roughly 20,000 distinct CDR3 sequences listed, under 5% were seen once. Sequencing used whole blood. These receptors came from an adult who was a healthcare worker with PCR-confirmed SARS-CoV-2 infection or an uninfected control (not recorded which).

This clonotype was counted at least ten times. The rearrangement joins TRBV4-1 to TRBJ1-2; D perhaps matches TRBD1 (5 bases). Trimming shortened V by 6 bases and J by 6 bases, and 20 bases separated the two germline ends. Germline V gene data show CDR1 as MGHRA and CDR2 as YSYEKL. CDR3 size: 15 residues. The CDR3 DNA reads TGCGCCAGCAGATCTCCTCCGGGACCAGCGGATGGCTACACCTTC. Translating it yields CASRSPPGPADGYTF.

This clonotype occurred a few times. The chain couples TRBV10-3 to TRBJ1-6, with a possible D match to TRBD1 (5 bases). Germline V gene lookup returns CDR1 ENHRY and CDR2 SYGVKD. The CDR3 is 15 residues long. V was trimmed by 0 bases and J by 14 bases, leaving 17 bases between them. The CDR3 region has the DNA TGTGCCATCAGTGAGTCGACCAGGGATCGAACCACCCTCCACTTT. Translation gives CAISESTRDRTTLHF.

This clonotype was counted many times. The J gene is TRBJ2-1, the V gene TRBV4-3; perhaps TRBD1 as D (5 bases). This CDR3 comprises 15 residues. The germline V gene has CDR1 LGHNA and CDR2 YSLEER. V shed 6 bases and J shed 3 bases, with 15 bases lying between them. This CDR3 is CASSQGVLYYNEQFF. The DNA of the CDR3 is TGCGCCAGCAGTCAGGGTGTCTTGTACTACAATGAGCAGTTCTTC.

In its sample, this clonotype was seen many times. The V call is TRBV5-1, the J call TRBJ2-7, with 8 bases matching TRBD1. The CDR3 consists of 13 residues. J gave up 4 bases and V 4 bases, and 4 bases lay outside the gene matches. Germline V gives CDR1 SGHRS, CDR2 YFSETQ. The CDR3 DNA reads as TGCGCCAGCAGCAGGACAGGGCCATACGAGCAGTACTTC. Its protein product is CASSRTGPYEQYF.

This clonotype appeared many times. The V and J genes are TRBV6-1 and TRBJ2-1, with D tentatively TRBD1 or TRBD2 (5 bases each). Germline lookup yields CDR1 MNHNS and CDR2 SASEGT. This CDR3 has 15 amino acids. V lost 4 bases to trimming and J lost 4 bases, with 14 bases between them. CDR3 coding DNA: TGTGCCAGCAGTGGCCCCATAGGGACGTACAATGAGCAGTTCTTC. Its translation: CASSGPIGTYNEQFF.

The table lists this clonotype with many counts. The rearrangement uses TRBV3-1 and TRBJ1-2; weak D call: TRBD1 (6 bases). The CDR3 loop spans 14 amino acids. Trimming stripped 1 base from V and 7 bases from J, with 13 bases between. CDR1 LGHDT and CDR2 YNNKEL come from the germline V gene (reference sequence). The CDR3 DNA reads as TGTGCCAGCAGCCAAGTCTCAGGGGAGCGTGGCTACACCTTC. This gives the protein CASSQVSGERGYTF. Using reference TRBV3-1 and TRBJ1-2 for the parts outside the CDR3, the full variable domain is DTAVSQTPKYLVTQMGNDKSIKCEQNLGHDTMYWYKQDSKKFLKIMFSYNNKELIINETVPNRFSPKSPDKAHLNLHINSLELGDSAVYFCASSQVSGERGYTFGSGTRLTVV.

In its sample, this clonotype was seen many times. The chain links TRBV7-2 to TRBJ1-1; D ambiguous. The CDR3 has 13 amino acids. Germline CDR1 SGHTA, CDR2 FQGNSA. Trimming removed 5 bases from V and 2 bases from J, with 9 bases in between. Written as DNA, the CDR3 is TGTGCCAGCAGCAGTGGTCCAAACACTGAAGCTTTCTTT. Amino acids: CASSSGPNTEAFF.

This clonotype was seen ten or more times. The chain combines TRBV11-2 with TRBJ2-7; the D gene is possibly TRBD2 (6 bases). V was cut by 4 bases and J by 4 bases, with 23 bases left in between. The CDR3 is 17 residues long. The germline CDR1 and CDR2 sequences are SGHAT and FQNNGV. The DNA for the CDR3 is TGTGCCAGCAGCTCTATCGGGGGACCCCTAGGCCCGTACGAGCAGTACTTC. Translation: CASSSIGGPLGPYEQYF.

Relative to its sample, this clonotype is medium-sized. The chain carries TRBV18 and TRBJ2-2; TRBD1 might be the D (5 bases). Germline V gene data show CDR1 as KGHSH and CDR2 as LQKENI. The CDR3 sequence is 14 residues long. The germline V and J ends were trimmed by 8 bases and 2 bases, with 12 bases remaining between them. The CDR3 loop reads CASPSQGNTGELFF. As DNA, the CDR3 is TGTGCCAGCCCCTCCCAGGGAAACACCGGGGAGCTGTTTTTT.

Many counts were recorded for this clonotype. The chain carries TRBV6-5 and TRBJ1-5, with TRBD1 matching 8 bases. With 0 bases clipped from V and 7 bases from J, the junction kept 5 bases outside the gene matches. Germline V gene lookup returns CDR1 MNHEY and CDR2 SVGAGI. The CDR3 runs to 15 residues. CDR3 nucleotides: TGTGCCAGCAGTTACTCAGGGACAGGAAAACAGCCCCAGCATTTT. This sequence encodes CASSYSGTGKQPQHF.

This clonotype was counted a few times. The genes are TRBV14 and TRBJ2-7, with D uncertain. V lost 1 base and J lost 3, with 13 bases in between. CDR3 length: 15 residues. CDR1 is SGHDN, CDR2 FVKESK, per germline. CDR3 bases: TGTGCCAGCAGCCAAGCGTCCACCCCCGGCTACGAGCAGTACTTC. Translated, it gives CASSQASTPGYEQYF.

Ten or more counts support this clonotype. This rearrangement joins TRBV6-5 to TRBJ2-7; the D gene could be TRBD1 or TRBD2 (5 bases each). Trimming stripped 5 bases from V and 2 bases from J, with 13 bases between. Per germline, CDR1 MNHEY and CDR2 SVGAGI. The CDR3 consists of 14 residues. The CDR3 DNA is TGTGCCAGCAGTACCTCCGGGGCCGCCTACGAGCAGTACTTC. Amino acid sequence: CASSTSGAAYEQYF.

This clonotype was seen at least ten times. The V call is TRBV12-3 or TRBV12-4, the J call TRBJ1-1, with TRBD1 identical over 11 bases. The CDR3 runs 14 residues. Unmatched junction bases numbered 4, after V lost 6 bases and J lost 4 bases. The chain's CDR3 is CASSPGTGGTEAFF. As DNA, the CDR3 is TGTGCCAGCAGCCCCGGGACAGGGGGCACTGAAGCTTTCTTT.

This clonotype was seen at least ten times. The chain has TRBV20-1 and TRBJ2-3; 9 bases align to TRBD2. The CDR3 has 14 residues. Germline values: CDR1 DFQATT, CDR2 SNEGSKA (reference sequence). V lost 5 bases and J lost 4; bases outside the gene matches: 7. The CDR3 DNA sequence: TGCAGTGCTCCCCCAGCGGGGGGTGCAGATACGCAGTATTTT. This sequence encodes CSAPPAGGADTQYF.

Ten or more counts support this clonotype. The V and J genes are TRBV2 and TRBJ1-1; D possibly corresponds to TRBD1 (5 bases). The germline gives CDR1 SNHLY, CDR2 FYNNEI. The CDR3 runs 12 residues. Trimming took off 0 bases at V and 7 bases at J, with 6 bases between the two ends. This chain's CDR3 is CASSEARGEAFF. As DNA, the CDR3 is TGTGCCAGCAGTGAAGCTAGGGGTGAAGCTTTCTTT.